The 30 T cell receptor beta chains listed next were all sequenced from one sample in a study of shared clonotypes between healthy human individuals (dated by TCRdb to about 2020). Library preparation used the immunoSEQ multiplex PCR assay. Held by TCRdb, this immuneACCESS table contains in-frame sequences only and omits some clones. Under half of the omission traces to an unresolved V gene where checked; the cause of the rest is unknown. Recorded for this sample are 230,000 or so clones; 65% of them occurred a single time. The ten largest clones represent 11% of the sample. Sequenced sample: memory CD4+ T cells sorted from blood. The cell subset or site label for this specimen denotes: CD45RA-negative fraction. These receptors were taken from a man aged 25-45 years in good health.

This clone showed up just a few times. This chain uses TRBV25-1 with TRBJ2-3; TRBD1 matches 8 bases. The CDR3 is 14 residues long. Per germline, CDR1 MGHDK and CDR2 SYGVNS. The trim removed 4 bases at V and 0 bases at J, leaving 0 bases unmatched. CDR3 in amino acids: CASSGTGSTDTQYF. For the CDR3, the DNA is TGTGCCAGCAGTGGGACAGGGAGCACAGATACGCAGTATTTT.

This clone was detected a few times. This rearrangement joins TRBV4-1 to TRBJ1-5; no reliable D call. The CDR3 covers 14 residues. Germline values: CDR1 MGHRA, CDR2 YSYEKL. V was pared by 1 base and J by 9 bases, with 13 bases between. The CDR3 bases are TGCGCCAGCAGCCAAGGGCTCCACGTTGGGCCCCAGCATTTT. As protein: CASSQGLHVGPQHF.

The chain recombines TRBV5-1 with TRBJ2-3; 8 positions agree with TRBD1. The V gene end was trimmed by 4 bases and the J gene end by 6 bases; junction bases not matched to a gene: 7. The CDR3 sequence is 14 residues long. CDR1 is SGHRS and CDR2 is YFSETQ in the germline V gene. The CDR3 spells CASSAGTGGDTQYF. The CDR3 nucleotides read TGCGCCAGCAGCGCCGGAACAGGGGGGGATACGCAGTATTTT.

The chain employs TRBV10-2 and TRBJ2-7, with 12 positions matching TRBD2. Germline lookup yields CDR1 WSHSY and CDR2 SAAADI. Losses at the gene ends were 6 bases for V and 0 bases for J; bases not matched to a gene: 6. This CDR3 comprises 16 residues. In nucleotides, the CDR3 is TGCGCCAGCAGCCTGCCTAGCGGGGGGGGCTCCTACGAGCAGTACTTC. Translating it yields CASSLPSGGGSYEQYF.

Here the CDR3 DNA reads TGTGCCAGCAGCCAAGATAACAGATTCTACGAGCAGTACTTC. It translates to CASSQDNRFYEQYF. The chain carries TRBV14 and TRBJ2-7; D gene unclear. Between the trimmed V and J ends, which lost 0 bases and 3 bases, there was a span of 9 bases. Germline values: CDR1 SGHDN, CDR2 FVKESK. The CDR3 sequence is 14 residues long. The full variable domain, completed using reference TRBV14 and TRBJ2-7, is EAGVTQFPSHSVIEKGQTVTLRCDPISGHDNLYWYRRVMGKEIKFLLHFVKESKQDESGMPNNRFLAERTGGTYSTLKVQPAELEDSGVYFCASSQDNRFYEQYFGPGTRLTVT.

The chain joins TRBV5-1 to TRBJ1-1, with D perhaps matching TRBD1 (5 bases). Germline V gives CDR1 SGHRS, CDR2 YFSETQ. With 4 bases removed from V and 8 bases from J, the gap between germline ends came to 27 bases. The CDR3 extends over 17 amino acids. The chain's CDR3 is CASSRDPLGEQIREAFF. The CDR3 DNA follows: TGCGCCAGCAGCCGGGATCCCTTGGGGGAACAGATCCGGGAAGCTTTCTTT.

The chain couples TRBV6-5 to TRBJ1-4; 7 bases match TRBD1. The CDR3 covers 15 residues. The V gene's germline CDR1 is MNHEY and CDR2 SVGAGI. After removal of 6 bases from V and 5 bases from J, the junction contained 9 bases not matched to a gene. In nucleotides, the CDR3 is TGTGCCAGCAGGGCCGACAGGGCTTGGAATGAAAAACTGTTTTTT. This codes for CASRADRAWNEKLFF.

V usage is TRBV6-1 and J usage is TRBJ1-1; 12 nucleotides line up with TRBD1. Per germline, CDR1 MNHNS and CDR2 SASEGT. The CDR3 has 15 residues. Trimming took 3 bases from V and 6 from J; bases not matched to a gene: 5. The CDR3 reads CASSEGQGALAEAFF. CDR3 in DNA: TGTGCCAGCAGTGAGGGACAGGGGGCGCTTGCTGAAGCTTTCTTT.

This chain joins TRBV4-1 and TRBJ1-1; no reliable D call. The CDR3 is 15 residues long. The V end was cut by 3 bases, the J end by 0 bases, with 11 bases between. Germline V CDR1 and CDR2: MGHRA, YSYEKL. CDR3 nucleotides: TGCGCCAGCAGCCAGCTTCGGGGATTGAACACTGAAGCTTTCTTT. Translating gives CASSQLRGLNTEAFF.

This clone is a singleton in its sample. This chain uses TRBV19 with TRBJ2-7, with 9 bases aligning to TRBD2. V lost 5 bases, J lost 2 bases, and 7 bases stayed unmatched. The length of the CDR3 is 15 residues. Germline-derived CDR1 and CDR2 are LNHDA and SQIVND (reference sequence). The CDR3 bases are TGTGCCAGTAGTGCGGGGACTAGCCTTACCTACGAGCAGTACTTC. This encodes CASSAGTSLTYEQYF.

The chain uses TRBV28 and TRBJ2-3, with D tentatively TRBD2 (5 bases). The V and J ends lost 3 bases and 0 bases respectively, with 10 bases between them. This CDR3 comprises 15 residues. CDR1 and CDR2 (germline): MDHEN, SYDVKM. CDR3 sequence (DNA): TGTGCCAGCAGTTTCCGGCGGGTTAGCACAGATACGCAGTATTTT. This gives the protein CASSFRRVSTDTQYF.

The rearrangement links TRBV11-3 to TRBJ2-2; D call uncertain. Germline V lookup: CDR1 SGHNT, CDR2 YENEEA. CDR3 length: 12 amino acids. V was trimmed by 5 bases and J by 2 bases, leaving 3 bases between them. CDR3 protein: CASSHNTGELFF. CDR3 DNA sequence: TGTGCCAGCAGCCACAACACCGGGGAGCTGTTTTTT.

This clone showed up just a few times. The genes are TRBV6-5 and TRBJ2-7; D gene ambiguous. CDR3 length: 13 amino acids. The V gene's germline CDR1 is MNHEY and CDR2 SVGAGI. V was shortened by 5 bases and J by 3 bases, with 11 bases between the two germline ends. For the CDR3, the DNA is TGTGCCAGCAGTCGCCTAGGCGGCTACGAGCAGTACTTC. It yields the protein CASSRLGGYEQYF.

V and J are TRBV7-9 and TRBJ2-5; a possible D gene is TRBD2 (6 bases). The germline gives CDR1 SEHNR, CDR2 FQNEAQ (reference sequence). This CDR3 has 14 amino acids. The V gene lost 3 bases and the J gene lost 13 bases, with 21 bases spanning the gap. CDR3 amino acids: CASSLMSAGLPLYF. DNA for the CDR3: TGTGCCAGCAGCTTGATGAGTGCGGGACTCCCGCTGTACTTC. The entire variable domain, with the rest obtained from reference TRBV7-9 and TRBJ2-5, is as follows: DTGVSQNPRHKITKRGQNVTFRCDPISEHNRLYWYRQTLGQGPEFLTYFQNEAQLEKSRLLSDRFSAERPKGSFSTLEIQRTEQGDSAMYLCASSLMSAGLPLYFGPGTRLLVL.

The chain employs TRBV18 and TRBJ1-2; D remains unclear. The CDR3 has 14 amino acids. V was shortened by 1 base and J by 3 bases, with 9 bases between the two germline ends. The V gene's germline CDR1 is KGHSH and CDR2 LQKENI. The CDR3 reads CASSPLKGDYGYTF. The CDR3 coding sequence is TGTGCCAGCTCACCACTGAAGGGAGACTATGGCTACACCTTC.

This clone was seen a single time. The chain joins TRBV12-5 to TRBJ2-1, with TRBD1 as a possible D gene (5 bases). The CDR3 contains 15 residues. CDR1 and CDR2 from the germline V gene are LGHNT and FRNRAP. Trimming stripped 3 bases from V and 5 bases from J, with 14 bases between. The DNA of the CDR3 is TGTGCTAGTGGTTTTAGTACAGGAGAAAACAATGAGCAGTTCTTC. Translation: CASGFSTGENNEQFF. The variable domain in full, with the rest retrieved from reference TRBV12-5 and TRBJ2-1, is DARVTQTPRHKVTEMGQEVTMRCQPILGHNTVFWYRQTMMQGLELLAYFRNRAPLDDSGMPKDRFSAEMPDATLATLKIQPSEPRDSAVYFCASGFSTGENNEQFFGPGTRLTVL.

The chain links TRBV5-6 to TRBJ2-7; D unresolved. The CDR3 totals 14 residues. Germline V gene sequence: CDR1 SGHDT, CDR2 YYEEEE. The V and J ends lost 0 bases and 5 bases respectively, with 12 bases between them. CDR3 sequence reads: CASSLDIVGNEQYF. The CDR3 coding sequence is TGTGCCAGCAGCTTGGACATTGTTGGTAACGAGCAGTACTTC.

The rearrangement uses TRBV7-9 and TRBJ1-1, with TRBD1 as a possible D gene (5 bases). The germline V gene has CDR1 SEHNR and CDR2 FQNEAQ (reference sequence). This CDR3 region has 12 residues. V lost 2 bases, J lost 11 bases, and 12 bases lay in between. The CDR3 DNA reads TGTGCCAGCAGCTTAATATTCGAGGGGGCTTTCTTT. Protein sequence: CASSLIFEGAFF.

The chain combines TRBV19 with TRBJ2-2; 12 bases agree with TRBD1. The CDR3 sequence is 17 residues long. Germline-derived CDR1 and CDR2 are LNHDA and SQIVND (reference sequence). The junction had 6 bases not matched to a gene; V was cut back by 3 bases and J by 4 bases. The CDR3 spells CASSMGTGGVGTGELFF. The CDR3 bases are TGTGCCAGTAGTATGGGGACAGGGGGCGTCGGCACCGGGGAGCTGTTTTTT.

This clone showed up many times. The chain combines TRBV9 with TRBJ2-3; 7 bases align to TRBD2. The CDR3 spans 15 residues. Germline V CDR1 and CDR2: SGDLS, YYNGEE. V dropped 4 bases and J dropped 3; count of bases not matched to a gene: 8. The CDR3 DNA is TGTGCCAGCAGCCCCCGGCTAGCGGTAACAGATACGCAGTATTTT. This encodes CASSPRLAVTDTQYF.

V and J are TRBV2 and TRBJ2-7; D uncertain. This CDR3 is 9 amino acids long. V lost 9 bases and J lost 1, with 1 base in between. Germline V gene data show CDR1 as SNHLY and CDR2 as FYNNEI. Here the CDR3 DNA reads TGTGCCAGGTCCTACGAGCAGTACTTC. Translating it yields CARSYEQYF.

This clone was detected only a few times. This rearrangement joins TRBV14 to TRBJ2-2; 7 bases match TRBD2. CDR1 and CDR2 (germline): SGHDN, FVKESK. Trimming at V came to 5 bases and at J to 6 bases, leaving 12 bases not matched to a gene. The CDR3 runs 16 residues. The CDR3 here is CASSAHGTTVAGELFF. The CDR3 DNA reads TGTGCCAGCAGCGCACACGGGACTACTGTGGCCGGGGAGCTGTTTTTT. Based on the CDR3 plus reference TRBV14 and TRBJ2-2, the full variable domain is EAGVTQFPSHSVIEKGQTVTLRCDPISGHDNLYWYRRVMGKEIKFLLHFVKESKQDESGMPNNRFLAERTGGTYSTLKVQPAELEDSGVYFCASSAHGTTVAGELFFGEGSRLTVL.

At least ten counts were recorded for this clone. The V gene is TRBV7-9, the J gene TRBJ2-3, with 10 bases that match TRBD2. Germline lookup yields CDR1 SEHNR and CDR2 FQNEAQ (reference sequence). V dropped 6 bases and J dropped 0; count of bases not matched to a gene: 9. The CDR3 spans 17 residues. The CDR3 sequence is CASRPLGLATSTDTQYF. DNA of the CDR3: TGTGCCAGCAGACCGCTGGGACTAGCGACTAGCACAGATACGCAGTATTTT.

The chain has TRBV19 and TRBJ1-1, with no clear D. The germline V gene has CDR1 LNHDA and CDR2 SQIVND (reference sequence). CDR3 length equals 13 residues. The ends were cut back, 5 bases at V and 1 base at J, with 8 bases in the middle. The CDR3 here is CASSVQKNTEAFF. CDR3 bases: TGTGCCAGTAGTGTACAGAAGAACACTGAAGCTTTCTTT.

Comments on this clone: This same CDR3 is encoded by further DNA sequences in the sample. The CDR3 DNA reads TGCGCCAGCAGCTTAACTAGCGGCCAAGAGACCCAGTACTTC. Translated: CASSLTSGQETQYF. The rearrangement links TRBV5-1 to TRBJ2-5; TRBD2 agrees at 8 bases. From germline, CDR1 is SGHRS and CDR2 YFSETQ. The CDR3 totals 14 residues. The junction had 1 base not matched to a gene; V was cut back by 2 bases and J by 1 base.

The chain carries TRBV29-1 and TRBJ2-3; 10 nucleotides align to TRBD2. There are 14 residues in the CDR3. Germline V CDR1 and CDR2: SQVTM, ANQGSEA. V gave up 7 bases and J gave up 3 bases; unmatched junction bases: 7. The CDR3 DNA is TGCAGCGCTGTAGCGGGAGGAAAGACAGATACGCAGTATTTT. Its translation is CSAVAGGKTDTQYF.

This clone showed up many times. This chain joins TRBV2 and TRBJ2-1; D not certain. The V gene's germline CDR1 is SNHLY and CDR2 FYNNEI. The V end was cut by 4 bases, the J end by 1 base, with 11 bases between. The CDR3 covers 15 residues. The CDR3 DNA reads TGTGCCAGCAGTGGGTCCACTGGGTCCTACAATGAGCAGTTCTTC. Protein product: CASSGSTGSYNEQFF.

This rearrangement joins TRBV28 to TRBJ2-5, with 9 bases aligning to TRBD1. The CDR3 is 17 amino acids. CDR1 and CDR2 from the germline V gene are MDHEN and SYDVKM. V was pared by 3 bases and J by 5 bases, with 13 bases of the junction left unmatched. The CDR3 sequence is CASSLGLGTGMWETQYF. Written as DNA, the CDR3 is TGTGCCAGCAGTTTGGGCCTCGGGACAGGGATGTGGGAGACCCAGTACTTC.

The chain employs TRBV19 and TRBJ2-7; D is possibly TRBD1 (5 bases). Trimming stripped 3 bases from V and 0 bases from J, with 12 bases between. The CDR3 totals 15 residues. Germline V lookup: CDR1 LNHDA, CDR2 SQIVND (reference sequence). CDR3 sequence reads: CASSIGAWSSYEQYF. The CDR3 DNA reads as TGTGCCAGTAGTATTGGGGCTTGGTCCTCCTACGAGCAGTACTTC.

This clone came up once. Here the CDR3 DNA reads TGCGCCAGCAGGCTGCTGTCTGGGGAGGGAGACACAGATACGCAGTATTTT. It specifies CASRLLSGEGDTDTQYF. The chain has TRBV5-1 and TRBJ2-3, with TRBD2 matching over 7 bases. In germline, CDR1 is SGHRS, CDR2 YFSETQ. This CDR3 is 17 amino acids long. V gave up 5 bases and J gave up 2 bases; unmatched junction bases: 14.